The entry that follows covers one TCR beta chain sequence. The antigen is unknown. The CDR3 has 12 residues. Germline CDR1 and CDR2: LGHNT and FRNRAP. The V segment lost 1 base and the J segment 7 bases; nucleotides outside the gene matches: 0. Template material for TCR beta VDJ and CDR3 profiling consisted of genomic DNA. One entry per CDR3 protein, called by TCRdb with MiXCR from the reads. The table shows fewer than 200,000 distinct CDR3 sequences, with around 45% occurring only once. The record originates from a study of CD8+CD57+ T cells in acquired aplastic anemia. The wider study: Sorted CD4+ and CD8+ cells gave an average of roughly 3.5 ug of DNA. An average of roughly 10 million reads for CD4+ cells was obtained from healthy donors.

Study findings and constraints: Between patients and controls, CD8+ Simpson's diversity did not vary significantly. Between patients and controls, approximately 29 CD8+ CDR3 sequences were found in common.

The specimen was sorted CD4+, CD8+, or CD8+CD57+ T cells (not recorded which) from PBMCs. This receptor was identified in a human donor in good health. The chain couples TRBV12-5 to TRBJ2-7, with 8 bases aligning to TRBD1. The CDR3 coding sequence is TGTGCTAGTGGTTTGGACAGGGGGGAGCAGTACTTC. Amino acid sequence: CASGLDRGEQYF.